The 21 T cell receptor beta chains given below trace back to one sample, sequenced in a study of monozygotic twins with inflammatory bowel disease. TCRdb reanalyzed the 5' RACE reads, giving one entry per CDR3 protein sequence and no DNA. The repertoire table contains under 150,000 distinct CDR3 sequences. Source material: blood. The receptor set was obtained from a human donor with ulcerative colitis or Crohn's disease, or a healthy co-twin of an affected twin (not recorded which).

The CDR3 spells CASGLYDEQFF. The gene calls are TRBV7-2 and TRBJ2-1. Germline V gene lookup returns CDR1 SGHTA and CDR2 FQGNSA. CDR3 length: 11 amino acids.

The chain is built from TRBV5-6 and TRBJ1-5; the D gene TCRdb calls, TRBD1, cannot be checked with no DNA. Germline assignment: CDR1 SGHDT and CDR2 YYEEEE. This CDR3 contains 15 residues. The CDR3 region is CASNARRDTHRPQHF.

The chain carries TRBV27 and TRBJ2-1. There are 14 residues in the CDR3. From germline, CDR1 is MNHEY and CDR2 SMNVEV (reference sequence). The chain's CDR3 is CASSLLGQHNEQFF.

The chain couples TRBV20-1 to TRBJ2-5. This CDR3 has 13 amino acids. CDR1 is DFQATT and CDR2 is SNEGSKA in the germline V gene (reference sequence). This CDR3 is CSAPDARRETQYF.

The J gene is TRBJ2-5, the V gene TRBV29-1. Germline lookup yields CDR1 SQVTM and CDR2 ANQGSEA. This CDR3 is built from 14 residues. CDR3 loop: CSVVTRLPQETQYF.

The J gene is TRBJ2-5, the V gene TRBV12-3 or TRBV12-4; TCRdb selects TRBD2, and the lack of DNA leaves this call unchecked. The CDR3 is 16 residues long. CDR3 in amino acids: CASSFGVAGHQETQYF.

The rearrangement uses TRBV5-1 and TRBJ1-1; TCRdb's D call, TRBD1, is unchecked because there is no DNA. Germline V lookup: CDR1 SGHRS, CDR2 YFSETQ. This CDR3 is 12 amino acids long. The CDR3 spells CASSSGGTEAFF.

Here the CDR3 reads CASSFQGTVRETQYF. The J gene is TRBJ2-5, the V gene TRBV19; TCRdb returns TRBD1, unconfirmable since there is no DNA. CDR3 length: 15 residues. Germline CDR1 is LNHDA and CDR2 is SQIVND (reference sequence).

The chain carries TRBV27 and TRBJ1-6. The CDR3 is 16 amino acids. CDR1 and CDR2 (germline): MNHEY, SMNVEV (reference sequence). CDR3 protein: CASSSDFGPYNSPLHF.

CDR3 amino acids: CASSPDRAQSPLHF. The chain employs TRBV5-1 and TRBJ1-6. Germline V gives CDR1 SGHRS, CDR2 YFSETQ. This CDR3 is 14 amino acids long.

The chain uses TRBV30 and TRBJ1-1; the TCRdb call, TRBD1, lacks DNA for checking. The CDR3 contains 15 residues. Germline V lookup: CDR1 GTSNPN, CDR2 SVGIG (reference sequence). The CDR3 protein is CAWSSPGQMNTEAFF.

The chain carries TRBV3-1 and TRBJ2-2; TCRdb's D call of TRBD1 is untestable without DNA. The length of the CDR3 is 15 residues. Germline CDR1 and CDR2: LGHDT and YNNKEL (reference sequence). CDR3 amino acids: CASSQLVLGDGELFF. Combining the CDR3 with reference TRBV3-1 and TRBJ2-2 gives the whole variable domain DTAVSQTPKYLVTQMGNDKSIKCEQNLGHDTMYWYKQDSKKFLKIMFSYNNKELIINETVPNRFSPKSPDKAHLNLHINSLELGDSAVYFCASSQLVLGDGELFFGEGSRLTVL.

The chain has TRBV7-3 and TRBJ1-6. Germline values: CDR1 SGHTA, CDR2 FQGTGA. The CDR3 covers 13 residues. CDR3 amino acids: CASSTRGDTPLHF.

The chain combines TRBV5-1 with TRBJ2-1. CDR1 is SGHRS and CDR2 is YFSETQ in the germline V gene. CDR3 size: 14 residues. This chain's CDR3 is CASKVGSTIHEQFF.

The chain is built from TRBV12-3 or TRBV12-4 and TRBJ1-2. The CDR3 is 14 residues long. Here the CDR3 reads CASSFRGVPYGYTF.

The V and J genes are TRBV5-1 and TRBJ2-2; the D call of TRBD1 rests on TCRdb alone, since no DNA is present to check it. The CDR3 has 15 amino acids. Germline V gene lookup returns CDR1 SGHRS and CDR2 YFSETQ. CDR3 sequence: CASSPPRINTGELFF.

The chain couples TRBV7-9 to TRBJ2-3; TCRdb calls TRBD2, which cannot be checked without DNA. CDR1 and CDR2 (germline): SEHNR, FQNEAQ (reference sequence). This CDR3 spans 17 amino acids. The CDR3: CASSPGASGETTDTQYF.

The chain is built from TRBV5-1 and TRBJ2-7; there is no DNA to check the TCRdb D call of TRBD1. CDR1 is SGHRS and CDR2 is YFSETQ in the germline V gene. The CDR3 runs to 16 residues. This chain's CDR3 is CASSIRTDLNSYEQYF. The full variable domain, with the rest looked up from reference TRBV5-1 and TRBJ2-7, is KAGVTQTPRYLIKTRGQQVTLSCSPISGHRSVSWYQQTPGQGLQFLFEYFSETQRNKGNFPGRFSGRQFSNSRSEMNVSTLELGDSALYLCASSIRTDLNSYEQYFGPGTRLTVT.

The rearrangement joins TRBV30 to TRBJ1-6; the D call of TRBD1 rests on TCRdb alone, since no DNA is present to check it. The germline V gene has CDR1 GTSNPN and CDR2 SVGIG (reference sequence). The CDR3 has 13 residues. This chain's CDR3 is CAWTTGGHSPLHF.

The chain recombines TRBV6-1 with TRBJ2-7; TCRdb reports TRBD2, a call that lacks DNA to check it against. Germline V gives CDR1 MNHNS, CDR2 SASEGT. The CDR3 is made up of 15 amino acids. The CDR3 protein is CASINRLAGAYEQYF.

The J gene is TRBJ2-7, the V gene TRBV5-1; the D gene TCRdb calls, TRBD1, cannot be checked with no DNA. The CDR3 consists of 15 residues. The V gene's germline CDR1 is SGHRS and CDR2 YFSETQ. CDR3 in amino acids: CASSLAIGGSYEQYF. Drawing the rest from reference TRBV5-1 and TRBJ2-7, the complete variable domain is KAGVTQTPRYLIKTRGQQVTLSCSPISGHRSVSWYQQTPGQGLQFLFEYFSETQRNKGNFPGRFSGRQFSNSRSEMNVSTLELGDSALYLCASSLAIGGSYEQYFGPGTRLTVT.